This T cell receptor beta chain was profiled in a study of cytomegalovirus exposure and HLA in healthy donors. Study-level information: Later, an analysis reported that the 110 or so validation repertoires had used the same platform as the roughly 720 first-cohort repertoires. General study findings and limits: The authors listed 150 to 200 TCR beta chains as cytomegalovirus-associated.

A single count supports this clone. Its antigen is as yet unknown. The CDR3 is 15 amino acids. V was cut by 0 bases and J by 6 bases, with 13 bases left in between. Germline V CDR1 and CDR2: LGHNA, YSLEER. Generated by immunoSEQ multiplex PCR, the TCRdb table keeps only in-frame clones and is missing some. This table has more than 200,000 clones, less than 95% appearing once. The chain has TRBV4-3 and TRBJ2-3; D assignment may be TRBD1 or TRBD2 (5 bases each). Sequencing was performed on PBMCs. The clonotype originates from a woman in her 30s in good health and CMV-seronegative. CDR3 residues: CASSQDVSGTDTQYF. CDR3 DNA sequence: TGCGCCAGCAGCCAAGATGTTTCCGGGACGGATACGCAGTATTTT.